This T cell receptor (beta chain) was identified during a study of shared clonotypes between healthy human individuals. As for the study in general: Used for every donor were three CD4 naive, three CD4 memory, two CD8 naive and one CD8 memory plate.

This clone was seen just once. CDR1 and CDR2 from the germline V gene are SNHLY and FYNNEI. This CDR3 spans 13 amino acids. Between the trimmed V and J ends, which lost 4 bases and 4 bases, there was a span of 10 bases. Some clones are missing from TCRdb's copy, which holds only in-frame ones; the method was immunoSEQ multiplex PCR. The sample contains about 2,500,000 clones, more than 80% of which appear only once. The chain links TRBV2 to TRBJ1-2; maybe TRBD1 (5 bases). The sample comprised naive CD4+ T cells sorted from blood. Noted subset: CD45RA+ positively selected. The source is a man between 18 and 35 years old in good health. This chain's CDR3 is CASSVRDGYGYTF. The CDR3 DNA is TGTGCCAGCAGTGTCAGGGATGGCTATGGCTACACCTTC.